Described below is a single T cell receptor beta chain sequence and its context. What it binds is not known. TCRdb re-called the 5' RACE reads with MiXCR, one entry per CDR3 protein. The top ten hold more than 5.5% of the sample, which has fewer than 450,000 distinct CDR3 sequences, over 25% seen once. These data are taken from a study of identical twins' blood T cells. Points from the study as a whole: Environmental influences on twin similarity could not be excluded. Abundant TCRbeta CDR3s overlapped more between twins than with unrelated donors.

Germline CDR1 and CDR2: MNHNS and SASEGT. This CDR3 has 14 residues. The V segment lost 8 bases and the J segment 1 base; nucleotides outside the gene matches: 7. The rearrangement joins TRBV6-1 to TRBJ1-1; 7 nucleotides agree with TRBD1. The sequenced sample consisted of PBMCs. The receptor comes from a woman aged 18 to 49 in good health. CDR3 bases: TGTGCCAGCCGCCCGGACAGGAAGAACACTGAAGCTTTCTTT. It yields the protein CASRPDRKNTEAFF.